The entry that follows covers one TCR beta chain sequence. Its specificity is not known. Naive CD8 cells were CD45RO-negative, positively selected for CCR7, excluding terminally differentiated effector memory CD45RA+ cells. Donors were Caucasian adults residing in Nashville, Tennessee, USA. At deep level, the assay was performed. TCRdb keeps only in-frame clones here, not all; method: immunoSEQ multiplex PCR. The sample yields 2 million to 2.5 million clones, roughly 94% seen once. These data come from a study of shared clonotypes between healthy human individuals. Study summary: For every donor, three CD4 naive, three CD4 memory, two CD8 naive and one CD8 memory plates were used. Findings of the study overall: Non-shared clonotypes showed lower generation probabilities than clonotypes common to all four donors.

The CDR3 has 12 amino acids. Germline-derived CDR1 and CDR2 are GTSNPN and SVGIG (reference sequence). Trimming stripped 0 bases from V and 8 bases from J, with 10 bases between. The TCR sequence derives from a man aged 18 to 35 in good health. The chain recombines TRBV30 with TRBJ1-2; unclear D gene. Sequenced sample: naive CD8+ T cells sorted from blood. The CDR3 DNA reads TGTGCCTGGAGTGTCGGGGTTCAAGGCTACACCTTC. Its protein product is CAWSVGVQGYTF.